The 10 T cell receptor beta chains reported below all come from one sample, sequenced in a study. Treg sorting used a CD4+CD25+CD127-/low gate. TRBV12-4/TRBJ1-2 clonotypes were amplified with adaptor-ligated barcode primers. TCRdb reprocessed the multiplex PCR reads with MiXCR, giving one entry per CDR3 protein. The sample lists around 560 distinct CDR3 sequences, 18% occurring once. Material for sequencing was tumor-infiltrating Tregs sorted from the breast tumor. These receptor sequences come from a female donor with breast cancer.

Within the sample, this clonotype is medium-sized (0.01 to 0.1%). The chain couples TRBV12-3 or TRBV12-4 to TRBJ1-2; the D gene is possibly TRBD1 (6 bases). CDR3 length: 14 amino acids. The ends were cut back, 6 bases at V and 2 bases at J, with 13 bases in the middle. The CDR3 here is CASSRGTGNYGYTF. Here the CDR3 DNA reads TGTGCCAGCAGCCGGGGAACAGGGAACTATGGCTACACCTTC.

This clonotype is deemed large. V usage is TRBV12-3 or TRBV12-4 and J usage is TRBJ1-2; no reliable D call. Trimming shortened V by 6 bases and J by 7 bases, and 15 bases separated the two germline ends. The CDR3 covers 13 residues. In nucleotides, the CDR3 is TGTGCCAGCAGGCACCCGGACGAATCTGGCTACACCTTC. It yields the protein CASRHPDESGYTF.

By its share, this clonotype is large. The gene calls are TRBV12-3 or TRBV12-4 and TRBJ1-2; no definite D call. The length of the CDR3 is 16 residues. Trimming cost V 5 bases and J 0 bases, with 16 bases left between them. The CDR3 region is CASSLRVDATNYGYTF. The CDR3 region has the DNA TGTGCCAGCAGTCTGCGGGTAGACGCGACTAACTATGGCTACACCTTC.

This clonotype ranks as large (0.1 to 1%). This chain connects TRBV12-3 or TRBV12-4 to TRBJ1-2; D gene uncertain. The V end lost 7 bases, the J end lost 4 bases, and 7 bases lay between the germline ends. The CDR3 contains 11 residues. As DNA, the CDR3 is TGTGCCAGCATGGGCGGCTATGGCTACACCTTC. Protein: CASMGGYGYTF.

This clonotype is medium-sized by share. The J gene is TRBJ1-2, the V gene TRBV12-3 or TRBV12-4; D is undetermined. The CDR3 is 11 residues long. Trimming took 8 bases from V and 6 from J, leaving 10 bases between them. CDR3 amino acids: CASVRNHGYTF. The CDR3 DNA follows: TGTGCCAGCGTTAGAAATCATGGCTACACCTTC.

This clonotype is large by share. The chain is built from TRBV12-3 or TRBV12-4 and TRBJ1-2; D gene uncertain. The CDR3 loop spans 12 amino acids. Trimming removed 4 bases at V and 7 bases at J, with 10 bases between. The CDR3: CASSSDISGYTF. Written as DNA, the CDR3 is TGTGCCAGCAGTTCCGACATCTCTGGCTACACCTTC.

This clonotype is medium-sized. The chain has TRBV12-3 or TRBV12-4 and TRBJ1-2; D ambiguous. The CDR3 has 15 residues. V lost 3 bases and J 0 bases, leaving 11 bases between the germline ends. The CDR3 sequence is CASSFMATTNYGYTF. CDR3 sequence (DNA): TGTGCCAGCAGTTTTATGGCTACTACTAACTATGGCTACACCTTC.

This clonotype is large. The gene calls are TRBV12-3 or TRBV12-4 and TRBJ1-2; D ambiguous. The V end lost 3 bases, the J end lost 6 bases, and 26 bases lay between the germline ends. The CDR3 is 18 amino acids. The CDR3 DNA is TGTGCCAGCAGTTTGAGGGCCCTGCTTTCTAGGCCGGCCGATGGCTACACCTTC. It translates to CASSLRALLSRPADGYTF.

By share of the sample, this clonotype is medium-sized (0.01 to 0.1%). The J gene is TRBJ1-2, the V gene TRBV12-3 or TRBV12-4, with D possibly TRBD1 on 5 matching bases. V was shortened by 6 bases and J by 2 bases, with 13 bases between the two germline ends. The CDR3 contains 14 residues. Here the CDR3 DNA reads TGTGCCAGCAGCTCGTCCCGGGACAACTATGGCTACACCTTC. Translated, it gives CASSSSRDNYGYTF.

The chain has TRBV12-3 or TRBV12-4 and TRBJ1-2, with D unclear. V was shortened by 3 bases and J by 8 bases, with 13 bases between the two germline ends. The CDR3 covers 13 residues. The chain's CDR3 is CASSFQDGRGYTF. CDR3 bases: TGTGCCAGCAGTTTTCAGGATGGGAGAGGCTACACCTTC.